The TCR beta chain described here comes from a study of T cell responses to AZD1222 COVID-19 vaccine. Study-level results: There were vaccine-associated CD4 TCRs across spike, dominant at 160-218 and 743-854. Sampling that yielded the repertoires occurred only after the peak T cell response. Targeting of unmutated variant regions was reportedly seen in nearly half of spike-specific TCRs.

Data came from immunoSEQ multiplex PCR; TCRdb stores just in-frame clones and leaves some out. The sample has 130,000 or so clones; about nine tenths are singletons. As to this clone: Its antigen is not known.

The CDR3 loop spans 12 amino acids. The germline V gene encodes CDR1 SNHLY and CDR2 FYNNEI. The V and J ends lost 9 bases and 7 bases respectively, with 15 bases between them. The TCR sequence derives from an adult who received the AZD1222 COVID-19 vaccine. V and J are TRBV2 and TRBJ1-2; possible D gene TRBD1, 6 bases. The sequencing used peripheral blood, collected 28 days after the second AZD1222 dose. The CDR3 spells CASSTGGGGYTF. The CDR3 nucleotides are TGTGCCAGTTCAACGGGGGGCGGTGGCTACACCTTC.